This T cell receptor beta chain originates from a study of shared clonotypes between healthy human individuals. Findings and limits, study-wide: The represented genetic and exposure-history diversity was limited by the small number of donors. At large depth, rarefaction still showed sorted-subset sequencing to be incomplete. Several donors shared around 5% of their naive CD4 clonotypes. Generally, naive subsets (rather than memory subsets) showed larger estimated richness.

Concerning this clone itself: What it recognizes is unknown.

Assay used: immunoSEQ multiplex PCR; TCRdb lists only in-frame clones, some missing. The table records about a million clones, 70% to 85% of them present only once. The sequencing input was memory CD4+ T cells from PBMCs. The subset here: CD45RA-negative fraction. This sequence was found in a man younger than 35 in good health. Some clones in this sample may be carry-over from other donors' samples.

The chain's CDR3 is CASSLGATPTDTQYF. For the CDR3, the DNA is TGTGCCAGCAGCTTAGGCGCCACCCCCACAGATACGCAGTATTTT. The V and J genes are TRBV11-3 and TRBJ2-3; no clear D gene. Trimming removed 1 base at V and 2 bases at J, with 10 bases between. The length of the CDR3 is 15 residues. The germline gives CDR1 SGHNT, CDR2 YENEEA.